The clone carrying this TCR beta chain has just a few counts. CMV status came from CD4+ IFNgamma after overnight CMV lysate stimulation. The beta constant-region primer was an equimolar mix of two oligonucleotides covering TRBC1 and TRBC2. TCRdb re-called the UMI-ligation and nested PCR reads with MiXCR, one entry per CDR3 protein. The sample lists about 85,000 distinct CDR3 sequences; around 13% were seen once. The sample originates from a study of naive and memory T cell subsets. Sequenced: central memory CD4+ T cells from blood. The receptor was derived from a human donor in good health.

CDR3: CASSEAPAGAQPQHF. The DNA of the CDR3 is TGTGCCAGCAGTGAAGCCCCGGCAGGGGCTCAGCCCCAGCATTTT. The chain couples TRBV6-1 to TRBJ1-5, with D maybe TRBD1 (6 bases). Per germline, CDR1 MNHNS and CDR2 SASEGT. This CDR3 spans 15 amino acids. The ends were cut back, 0 bases at V and 6 bases at J, with 12 bases in the middle.